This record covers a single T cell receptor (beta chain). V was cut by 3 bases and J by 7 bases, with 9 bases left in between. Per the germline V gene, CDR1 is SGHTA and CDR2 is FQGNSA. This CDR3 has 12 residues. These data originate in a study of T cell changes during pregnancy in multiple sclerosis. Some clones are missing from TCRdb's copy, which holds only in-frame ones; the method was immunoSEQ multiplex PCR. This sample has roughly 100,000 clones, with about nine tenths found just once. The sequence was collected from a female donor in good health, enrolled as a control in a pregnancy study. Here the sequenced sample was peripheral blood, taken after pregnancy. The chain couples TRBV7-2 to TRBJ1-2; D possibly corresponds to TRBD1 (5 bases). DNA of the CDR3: TGTGCCAGCAGCTTTCTACAGGCTGGCTACACCTTC. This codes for CASSFLQAGYTF.